This TCR beta chain was identified during a study of T-cell reconstitution after alpha-beta-depleted transplantation in children. The sample holds many counts of this clonotype. TCRbeta library construction was performed incorporating unique molecular identifiers. TCRdb fed the PCR reads into MiXCR, producing one record per CDR3 protein. The sample shows around 500,000 distinct CDR3 sequences, more than 20% of them seen only once. This CDR3 contains 15 residues. Looked up from germline, CDR1 is KGHDR and CDR2 is SFDVKD. Trimming took 5 bases from V and 7 from J; bases not matched to a gene: 9. Material: PBMCs, mostly from graft donor cells, obtained 360 days after TCRalphabeta/CD19-depleted stem cell transplant. The TCR originated in a boy less than two years old who had a stem cell transplant for acute myeloid leukemia, so the T cells may come from the graft donor. The chain recombines TRBV24-1 with TRBJ2-2; 7 nucleotides match TRBD1. DNA of the CDR3: TGTGCCACCAGTGTGGGGCAGGGGGTCGGCGGGGAGCTGTTTTTT. It is translated as CATSVGQGVGGELFF.